This TCR beta chain derives from a study of T cells in Graves' hyperthyroidism and ophthalmopathy. Study conclusions and caveats: Most clonotypes expanded in thyroid above 0.001 were likewise present in blood.

As regards this clonotype: Its target is unknown.

Amplified TCR beta CDR3 regions came from RNA transcripts. An initial round of RT-PCR targeting the TCR CDR3 relied on the HTBI primer set. Each CDR3 protein gets one entry after TCRdb re-called the multiplex PCR reads with MiXCR. The sample lists 450,000 to 600,000 distinct CDR3 sequences, about 20% seen once, with approximately 50% in the top ten. The CDR3 contains 13 residues. CDR1 and CDR2 from the germline V gene are MNHEY and SMNVEV (reference sequence). V lost 4 bases to trimming and J lost 7 bases; unmatched junction nucleotides: 1. Every diagnosis used clinical symptoms, serum thyroxine and TRAb, thyroid ultrasound and orbital computed tomography. Fresh 10 ml peripheral blood yielded PBMCs.

The TCR originated in a man between 35 and 55 years old with Graves' ophthalmopathy. The sequenced sample was blood. The V gene is TRBV27, the J gene TRBJ1-6, with TRBD1 identical over 7 bases. CDR3 amino acids: CASSYRGNSPLHF. The CDR3, as DNA: TGTGCCAGCAGTTACAGGGGAAATTCACCCCTCCACTTT.